This TCR beta chain was captured by sequencing in a study of T cell repertoires in cytomegalovirus infection (dated by TCRdb to the late 2010s). In the study overall: Alongside well-studied HLA-B-restricted epitopes, the peptide stimulations were aimed at recently identified HLA-C-restricted CMV epitopes, whose presentation resists viral immunomodulation. The HLA type of each donor mattered for the analysis, because public TCR beta signatures pointed to carriage of CMV infection along with the matching HLA type. Paper-wide results and their limitations: Carriers of CMV infection plus the relevant HLA type were discriminated by the cumulative frequency of public TCR beta family members in the study cohort and in an independent roughly 340-donor cohort. The ex vivo response was dominated by HLA-C-restricted CMV-specific TCR beta clonotypes, which also provided the single most frequent clonotype in two of eight donors.

These reads were obtained on an Illumina HiSeq 1500. Clones were called with MiXCR by TCRdb after fastp trimmed the public reads at Q25, and only in-frame beta chains were retained. All rows with the same CDR3 protein become a single entry with the most common DNA and genes. Counted in this sample were some 700,000 distinct CDR3 sequences; 33% of them appeared once. The biggest ten clones account for 15% to 20% of the sample. To note about this clonotype: It has no known antigen specificity. No per-base quality is available; no much larger clone lies one base away.

The sample's treatment or condition label is to be understood as: in vitro stimulation with specific CMV peptide epitopes to enrich CMV-specific T cells. Trimming accounts for 6 bases at V and 4 bases at J, while the number of junction bases matched to no gene is 4. The CDR3 runs 15 residues from the cysteine to the phenylalanine. This entry keeps only the CDR3 DNA: 45 bases, framed from base 1. This receptor was taken from a human donor in good health (CMV status not recorded). Some clones in this sample may be carry-over from other donors' samples. The chain is assembled from TRBV12-3 or TRBV12-4 and TRBJ2-5, with TRBD2 identical over 14 junction bases. Sequenced here: cultured PBMCs, sampled from culture after CMV antigen stimulation. The sequenced DNA is TGTGCCAGCAGCCGCGGACTAGCGGGGGGAGAGACCCAGTACTTC. The resulting protein is CASSRGLAGGETQYF.